The 8 T cell receptor beta chains in this list originate from one sample, sequenced in a study of blood T cell repertoires in COVID-19. Assay used: immunoSEQ multiplex PCR; TCRdb lists only in-frame clones, some missing. The sample consists of approximately 220,000 clones, 86% of them appearing once. Sequences were obtained from PBMCs or T cells enriched from blood (not recorded which). All receptors derive from a woman aged 40 to 49 with acute COVID-19.

The chain recombines TRBV18 with TRBJ1-1; 7 nucleotides agree with TRBD1. The CDR3 has 15 residues. CDR1 is KGHSH and CDR2 is LQKENI in the germline V gene. J gave up 1 base and V 3 bases, and 5 bases lay outside the gene matches. The CDR3 coding sequence is TGTGCCAGCTCACCGCCCGGGACAGCGAACACTGAAGCTTTCTTT. Translating it yields CASSPPGTANTEAFF.

CDR3 loop: CASKPSAPTDTQYF. CDR3 nucleotides: TGTGCCAGCAAGCCTAGCGCGCCCACAGATACGCAGTATTTT. The chain recombines TRBV6-5 with TRBJ2-3; the D gene is possibly TRBD2 (6 bases). Between the trimmed V and J ends, which lost 7 bases and 2 bases, there was a span of 13 bases. The germline CDR1 and CDR2 sequences are MNHEY and SVGAGI. The CDR3 spans 14 residues.

The gene calls are TRBV6-6 and TRBJ1-5, with D tentatively TRBD1 (5 bases). Germline-derived CDR1 and CDR2 are MNHNY and SVGAGI (reference sequence). Trimming shortened V by 4 bases and J by 3 bases, and 7 bases separated the two germline ends. The CDR3 consists of 13 residues. For the CDR3, the DNA is TGTGCCAGCAGTTCGGGACTCAATCAGCCCCAGCATTTT. Translated: CASSSGLNQPQHF.

This chain joins TRBV7-6 and TRBJ2-2; 7 nucleotides agree with TRBD1. After removal of 5 bases from V and 6 bases from J, the junction contained 9 bases not matched to a gene. The CDR3 runs 15 residues. Germline V CDR1 and CDR2: SGHVS, FNYEAQ. DNA of the CDR3: TGTGCCAGCAGCCGAAGACAGGGAAGCGCCGGGGAGCTGTTTTTT. Encoded protein: CASSRRQGSAGELFF. The variable domain in full, with the rest retrieved from reference TRBV7-6 and TRBJ2-2, is GAGVSQSPRYKVTKRGQDVALRCDPISGHVSLYWYRQALGQGPEFLTYFNYEAQQDKSGLPNDRFSAERPEGSISTLTIQRTEQRDSAMYRCASSRRQGSAGELFFGEGSRLTVL.

The rearrangement uses TRBV1 and TRBJ2-7; the table's D call TRBD1 went unverified against the DNA. TRBV1 is tagged as a pseudogene. The CDR3 is 15 residues long. CDR3 nucleotide sequence: TGCACCAGCAGCCAAGACAGGGGGTCTAACTACGAGCAGTACTTC. As protein: CTSSQDRGSNYEQYF.

This clone appeared a single time. CDR3 in amino acids: CASSLRLAGGRRATDTQYF. DNA for the CDR3: TGCGCCAGCAGCTTGAGACTAGCGGGGGGGCGGCGTGCCACAGATACGCAGTATTTT. The chain has TRBV5-1 and TRBJ2-3; 14 bases agree with TRBD2. Losses at the gene ends were 1 base for V and 2 bases for J; bases not matched to a gene: 9. CDR1 is SGHRS, CDR2 YFSETQ, per germline. The CDR3 has 19 residues.

The chain links TRBV4-1 to TRBJ1-5; unclear D gene. The germline V gene has CDR1 MGHRA and CDR2 YSYEKL. With 4 bases removed from V and 7 bases from J, the gap between germline ends came to 14 bases. The CDR3 loop spans 14 amino acids. CDR3 protein: CASSLDLSGQPQHF. DNA of the CDR3: TGCGCCAGCAGCCTCGACCTAAGCGGGCAGCCCCAGCATTTT.

The chain recombines TRBV5-1 with TRBJ1-1, with D unclear. The germline CDR1 and CDR2 sequences are SGHRS and YFSETQ. V was clipped by 1 base and J by 4 bases, with 8 bases between them. The CDR3 runs to 13 residues. CDR3 in DNA: TGCGCCAGCAGCTTGTTAGATACCACTGAAGCTTTCTTT. It encodes CASSLLDTTEAFF.